The entry below describes one T cell receptor beta chain. Produced via immunoSEQ multiplex PCR; TCRdb's table is partial and in-frame only. The sample shows tens of thousands of clones, around 87% of them seen only once. Related graft donors supplied nonmyeloablative bone marrow transplants, and mixed chimerism was transient. The CDR3 sequence is 11 residues long. Trimming left V 3 bases short and J 9 bases short, with 9 bases between. Germline values: CDR1 DFQATT, CDR2 SNEGSKA (reference sequence). The data were obtained in a study of Tregs in tolerant kidney transplant recipients. The receptor comes from a human patient who received a combined kidney and bone marrow transplant. Some T cells may be graft donor cells. V gene TRBV20-1 combines with J gene TRBJ1-5, with D hard to call. The source was CD4+ T cells from blood (PBMCs), collected 6 months after the transplant. The CDR3 loop reads CSARGGGPQHF. The CDR3 DNA reads as TGCAGTGCTAGGGGAGGCGGGCCCCAGCATTTT.